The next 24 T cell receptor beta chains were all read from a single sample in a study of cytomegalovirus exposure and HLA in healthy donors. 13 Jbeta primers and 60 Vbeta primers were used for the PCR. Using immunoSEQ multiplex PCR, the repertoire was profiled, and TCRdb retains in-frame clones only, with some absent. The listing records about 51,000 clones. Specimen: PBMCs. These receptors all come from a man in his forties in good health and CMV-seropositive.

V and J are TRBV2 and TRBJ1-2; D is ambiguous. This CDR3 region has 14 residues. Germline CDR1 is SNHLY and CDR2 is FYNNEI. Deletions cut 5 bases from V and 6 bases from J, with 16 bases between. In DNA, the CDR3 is TGTGCCAGCAGTCCCGGGGAGGGTGCAGATGGCTACACCTTC. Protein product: CASSPGEGADGYTF.

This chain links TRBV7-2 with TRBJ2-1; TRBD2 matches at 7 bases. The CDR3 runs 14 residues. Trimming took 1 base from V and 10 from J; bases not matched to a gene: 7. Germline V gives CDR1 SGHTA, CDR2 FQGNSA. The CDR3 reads CASSLGSHGGEQFF. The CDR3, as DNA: TGTGCCAGCAGCTTAGGATCCCACGGGGGGGAGCAGTTCTTC.

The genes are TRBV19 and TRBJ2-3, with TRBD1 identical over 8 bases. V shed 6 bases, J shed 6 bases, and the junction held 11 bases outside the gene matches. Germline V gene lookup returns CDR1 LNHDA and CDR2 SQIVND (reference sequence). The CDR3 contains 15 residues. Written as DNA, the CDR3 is TGTGCCAGTAGCCCCAGGGGGCCGTTGTCGGATACGCAGTATTTT. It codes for CASSPRGPLSDTQYF.

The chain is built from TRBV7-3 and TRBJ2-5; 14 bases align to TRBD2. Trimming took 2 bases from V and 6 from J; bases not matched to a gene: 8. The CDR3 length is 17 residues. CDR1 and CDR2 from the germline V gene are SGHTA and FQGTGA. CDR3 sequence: CASSLLPGLAGDQTQYF. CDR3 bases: TGTGCCAGCAGCTTATTACCGGGACTAGCGGGAGATCAGACCCAGTACTTC.

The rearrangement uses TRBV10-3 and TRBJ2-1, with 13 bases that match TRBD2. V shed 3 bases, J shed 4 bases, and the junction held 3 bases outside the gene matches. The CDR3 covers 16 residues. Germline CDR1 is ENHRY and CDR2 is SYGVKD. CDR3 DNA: TGTGCCATCAGTGAAAGGACTAGCGGGGGTTACAATGAGCAGTTCTTC. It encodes CAISERTSGGYNEQFF.

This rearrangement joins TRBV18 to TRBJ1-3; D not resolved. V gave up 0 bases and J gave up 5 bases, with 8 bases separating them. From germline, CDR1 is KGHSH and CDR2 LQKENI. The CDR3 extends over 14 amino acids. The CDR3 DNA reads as TGTGCCAGCTCACCACCCAGTACGAGAAACACCATATATTTT. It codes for CASSPPSTRNTIYF.

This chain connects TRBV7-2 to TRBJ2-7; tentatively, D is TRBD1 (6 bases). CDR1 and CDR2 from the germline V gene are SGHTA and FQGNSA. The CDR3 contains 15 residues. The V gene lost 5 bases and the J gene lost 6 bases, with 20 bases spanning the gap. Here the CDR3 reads CASSRAWSRGIEQYF. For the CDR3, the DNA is TGTGCCAGCAGCCGAGCCTGGAGCAGGGGAATCGAGCAGTACTTC. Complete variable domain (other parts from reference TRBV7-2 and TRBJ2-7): GAGVSQSPSNKVTEKGKDVELRCDPISGHTALYWYRQSLGQGLEFLIYFQGNSAPDKSGLPSDRFSAERTGGSVSTLTIQRTQQEDSAVYLCASSRAWSRGIEQYFGPGTRLTVT.

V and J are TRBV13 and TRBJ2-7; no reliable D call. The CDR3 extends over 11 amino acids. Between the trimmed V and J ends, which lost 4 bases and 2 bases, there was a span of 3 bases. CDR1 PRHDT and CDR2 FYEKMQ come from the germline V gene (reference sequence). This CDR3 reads CASSSAYEQYF. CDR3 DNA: TGTGCCAGCAGCTCCGCCTACGAGCAGTACTTC.

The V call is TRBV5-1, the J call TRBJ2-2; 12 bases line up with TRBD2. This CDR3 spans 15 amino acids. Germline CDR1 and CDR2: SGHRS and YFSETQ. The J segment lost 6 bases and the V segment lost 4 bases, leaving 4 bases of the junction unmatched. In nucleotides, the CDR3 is TGCGCCAGCAGCGGACTAGCGGGATATGCCGGGGAGCTGTTTTTT. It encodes CASSGLAGYAGELFF.

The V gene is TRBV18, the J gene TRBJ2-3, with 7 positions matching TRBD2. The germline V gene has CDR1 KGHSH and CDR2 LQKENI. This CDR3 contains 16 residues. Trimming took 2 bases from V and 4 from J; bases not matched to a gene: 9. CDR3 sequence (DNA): TGTGCCAGCTCACCAGCACCGGCAGGGAGGGCAGATACGCAGTATTTT. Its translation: CASSPAPAGRADTQYF.

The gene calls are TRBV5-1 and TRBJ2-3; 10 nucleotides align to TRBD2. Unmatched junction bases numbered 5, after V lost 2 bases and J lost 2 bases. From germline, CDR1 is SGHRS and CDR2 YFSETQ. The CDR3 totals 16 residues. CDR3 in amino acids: CASSLSSGGFTDTQYF. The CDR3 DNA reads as TGCGCCAGCAGCTTATCTAGCGGGGGATTCACAGATACGCAGTATTTT.

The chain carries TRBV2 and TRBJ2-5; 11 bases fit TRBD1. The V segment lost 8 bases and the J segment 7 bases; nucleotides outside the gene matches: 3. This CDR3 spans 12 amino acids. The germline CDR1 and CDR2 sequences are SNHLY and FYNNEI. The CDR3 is CASGTGGRTQYF. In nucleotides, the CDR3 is TGTGCCAGCGGGACAGGGGGAAGGACCCAGTACTTC.

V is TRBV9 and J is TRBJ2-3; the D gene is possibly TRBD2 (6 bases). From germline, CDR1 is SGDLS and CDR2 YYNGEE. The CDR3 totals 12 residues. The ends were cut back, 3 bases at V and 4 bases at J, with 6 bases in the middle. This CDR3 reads CASSGEADTQYF. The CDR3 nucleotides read TGTGCCAGCAGCGGGGAGGCAGATACGCAGTATTTT.

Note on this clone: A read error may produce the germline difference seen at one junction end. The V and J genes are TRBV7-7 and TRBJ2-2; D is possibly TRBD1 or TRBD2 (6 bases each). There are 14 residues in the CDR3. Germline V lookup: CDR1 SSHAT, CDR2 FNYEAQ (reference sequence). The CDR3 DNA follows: TGTGCTAGCAGCTTAGGGGGAGGCACCGGGGAGCTGTTTTTT. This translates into CASSLGGGTGELFF.

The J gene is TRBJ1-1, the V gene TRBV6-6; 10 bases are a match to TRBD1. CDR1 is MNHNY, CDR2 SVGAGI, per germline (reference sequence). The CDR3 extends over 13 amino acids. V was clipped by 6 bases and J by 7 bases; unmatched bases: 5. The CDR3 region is CASRWTGGSEAFF. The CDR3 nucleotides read TGTGCCAGCAGGTGGACAGGGGGAAGTGAAGCTTTCTTT.

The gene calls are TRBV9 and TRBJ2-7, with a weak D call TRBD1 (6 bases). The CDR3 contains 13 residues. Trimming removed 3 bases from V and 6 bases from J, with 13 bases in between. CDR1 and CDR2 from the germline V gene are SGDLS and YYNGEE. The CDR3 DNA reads TGTGCCAGCAGCGCCCAACAGGGTAGCGAGCAGTACTTC. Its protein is CASSAQQGSEQYF.

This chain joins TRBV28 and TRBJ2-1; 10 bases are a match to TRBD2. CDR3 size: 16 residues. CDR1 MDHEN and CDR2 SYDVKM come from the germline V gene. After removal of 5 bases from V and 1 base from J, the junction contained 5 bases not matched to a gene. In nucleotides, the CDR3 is TGTGCCAGCAGTCCTCTAGCGGGAGTTTCCTACAATGAGCAGTTCTTC. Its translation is CASSPLAGVSYNEQFF.

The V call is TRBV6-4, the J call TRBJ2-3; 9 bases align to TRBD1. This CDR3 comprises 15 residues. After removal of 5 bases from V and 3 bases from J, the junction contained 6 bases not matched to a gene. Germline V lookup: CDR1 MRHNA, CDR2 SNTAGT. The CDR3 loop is CASSTTGGSTDTQYF. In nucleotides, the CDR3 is TGTGCCAGCAGTACGACAGGGGGTAGTACAGATACGCAGTATTTT.

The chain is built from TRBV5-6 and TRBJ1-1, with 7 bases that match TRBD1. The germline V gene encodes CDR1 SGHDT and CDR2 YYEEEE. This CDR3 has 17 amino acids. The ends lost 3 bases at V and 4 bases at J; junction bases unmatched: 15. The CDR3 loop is CASSSTTGQVVGTEAFF. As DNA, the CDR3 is TGTGCCAGCAGCTCGACAACTGGACAGGTCGTCGGCACTGAAGCTTTCTTT.

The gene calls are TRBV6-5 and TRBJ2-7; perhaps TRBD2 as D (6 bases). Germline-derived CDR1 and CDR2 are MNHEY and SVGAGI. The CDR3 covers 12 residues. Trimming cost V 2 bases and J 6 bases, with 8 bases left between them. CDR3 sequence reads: CASSYISGEQYF. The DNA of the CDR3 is TGTGCCAGCAGTTACATTAGCGGCGAGCAGTACTTC.

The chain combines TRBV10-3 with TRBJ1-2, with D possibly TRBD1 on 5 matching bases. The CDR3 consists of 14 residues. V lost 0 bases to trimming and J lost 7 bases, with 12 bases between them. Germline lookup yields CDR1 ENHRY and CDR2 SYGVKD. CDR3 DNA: TGTGCCATCAGTGAGTCCGAAGGGGAACGTGGCTACACCTTC. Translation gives CAISESEGERGYTF.

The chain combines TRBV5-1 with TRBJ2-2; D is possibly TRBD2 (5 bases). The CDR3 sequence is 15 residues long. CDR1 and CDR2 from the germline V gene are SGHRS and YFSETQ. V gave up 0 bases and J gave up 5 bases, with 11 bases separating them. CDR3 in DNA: TGCGCCAGCAGCTTGGGAGGGATGGAAACCGGGGAGCTGTTTTTT. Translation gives CASSLGGMETGELFF.

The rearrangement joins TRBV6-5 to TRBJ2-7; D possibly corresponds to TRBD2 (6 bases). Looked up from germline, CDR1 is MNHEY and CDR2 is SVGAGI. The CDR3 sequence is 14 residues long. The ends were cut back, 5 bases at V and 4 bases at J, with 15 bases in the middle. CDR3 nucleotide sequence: TGTGCCAGCAGTCCGGGGGTAAAAGTTTACGAGCAGTACTTC. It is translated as CASSPGVKVYEQYF.

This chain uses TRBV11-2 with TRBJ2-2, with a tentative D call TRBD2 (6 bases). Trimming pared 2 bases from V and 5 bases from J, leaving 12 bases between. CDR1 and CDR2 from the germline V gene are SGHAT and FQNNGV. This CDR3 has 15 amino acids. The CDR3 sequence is CASSLMGSGTGELFF. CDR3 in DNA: TGTGCCAGCAGCTTAATGGGTAGCGGAACCGGGGAGCTGTTTTTT.